The 12 T cell receptor beta chains listed next were all sequenced from one sample in a study of blood T cell repertoires in COVID-19. Data came from immunoSEQ multiplex PCR; TCRdb stores just in-frame clones and leaves some out. The sample gives around 84,000 clones, over 65% of which show up once; 5% to 6% is in the top ten. Source material: peripheral blood. These TCRs come from a man between 45 and 60 years old with active or convalescent COVID-19.

The CDR3 is CASSLEAGVGTEAFF. DNA for the CDR3: TGCGCCAGCAGCTTAGAGGCAGGGGTAGGGACTGAAGCTTTCTTT. The chain is built from TRBV5-1 and TRBJ1-1; tentatively, D is TRBD1 (6 bases). V was cut by 2 bases and J by 5 bases, with 16 bases left in between. The CDR3 is 15 amino acids. CDR1 and CDR2 (germline): SGHRS, YFSETQ.

Written as DNA, the CDR3 is TGTGCCACCAGTGATTTTAAGGACAGGGTCCGGGGGAATGAGCAGTTCTTC. It translates to CATSDFKDRVRGNEQFF. The chain uses TRBV24-1 and TRBJ2-1; 8 bases align to TRBD1. The CDR3 consists of 17 residues. Germline CDR1 reads KGHDR; CDR2 reads SFDVKD. The ends lost 1 base at V and 7 bases at J; junction bases unmatched: 11.

The chain carries TRBV30 and TRBJ1-5; 7 bases are a match to TRBD1. The CDR3 is 12 residues long. Germline CDR1 GTSNPN, CDR2 SVGIG (reference sequence). The junction had 9 bases not matched to a gene; V was cut back by 5 bases and J by 11 bases. CDR3 sequence (DNA): TGTGCCTGGGAGACAGGGAAGGGGGCCCAGCATTTT. As protein: CAWETGKGAQHF.

The chain couples TRBV20-1 to TRBJ2-3, with D hard to call. This CDR3 is built from 11 residues. Trimming cost V 6 bases and J 5 bases, with 9 bases left between them. Germline V gene lookup returns CDR1 DFQATT and CDR2 SNEGSKA (reference sequence). CDR3 sequence reads: CSARPGDTQYF. Written as DNA, the CDR3 is TGCAGTGCCCGCCCGGGAGATACGCAGTATTTT.

The chain joins TRBV7-9 to TRBJ1-5; a possible D gene is TRBD1 (5 bases). From germline, CDR1 is SEHNR and CDR2 FQNEAQ (reference sequence). The CDR3 totals 16 residues. The V and J ends lost 2 bases and 6 bases respectively, with 17 bases between them. CDR3 in DNA: TGTGCCAGCAGCTTACCGATATTGGGGGGATTTCAGCCCCAGCATTTT. It yields the protein CASSLPILGGFQPQHF.

The genes are TRBV24-1 and TRBJ2-3; possible D gene TRBD2, 7 bases. V was pared by 5 bases and J by 5 bases, with 19 bases between. The CDR3 has 16 residues. Germline CDR1 is KGHDR and CDR2 is SFDVKD. The CDR3 DNA is TGTGCCACCAGTGTTGGAGGGGGGGCGTTGAGAGATACGCAGTATTTT. Amino acid sequence: CATSVGGGALRDTQYF.

This rearrangement joins TRBV5-1 to TRBJ2-5; 7 bases line up with TRBD1. Losses at the gene ends were 2 bases for V and 5 bases for J; bases not matched to a gene: 9. Germline-derived CDR1 and CDR2 are SGHRS and YFSETQ. The length of the CDR3 is 15 residues. This CDR3 is CASSFRQGLGETQYF. The CDR3 region has the DNA TGCGCCAGCAGCTTCCGACAGGGTTTAGGGGAGACCCAGTACTTC.

The CDR3 DNA sequence: TGTGCCAGCAGCCAAGATAGGCAGCGGGGTACCACCGGGGAGCTGTTTTTT. It is translated as CASSQDRQRGTTGELFF. The chain combines TRBV4-2 with TRBJ2-2, with 7 bases aligning to TRBD2. CDR1 is LGHNA, CDR2 YNFKEQ, per germline. The V and J ends lost 0 bases and 4 bases, in that order; junction bases with no gene match: 8. This CDR3 has 17 residues.

A few counts support this clone. The V gene is TRBV5-6, the J gene TRBJ2-6; D may be TRBD1 (5 bases). Germline lookup yields CDR1 SGHDT and CDR2 YYEEEE. This CDR3 has 14 amino acids. Trimming cost V 2 bases and J 3 bases, with 6 bases left between them. The CDR3 sequence: CASSLGVGANVLTF. Here the CDR3 DNA reads TGTGCCAGCAGCTTAGGGGTTGGGGCCAACGTCCTGACTTTC. Full variable domain (missing parts from reference TRBV5-6 and TRBJ2-6): DAGVTQSPTHLIKTRGQQVTLRCSPKSGHDTVSWYQQALGQGPQFIFQYYEEEERQRGNFPDRFSGHQFPNYSSELNVNALLLGDSALYLCASSLGVGANVLTFGAGSRLTVL.

This clone was observed at least ten times. The chain joins TRBV7-3 to TRBJ1-2; 7 bases match TRBD1. The V and J ends lost 5 bases and 5 bases, in that order; junction bases with no gene match: 8. Germline-derived CDR1 and CDR2 are SGHTA and FQGTGA. The CDR3 loop spans 14 amino acids. CDR3 in amino acids: CASSPWDREYGYTF. The CDR3, as DNA: TGTGCCAGCAGCCCTTGGGACAGAGAGTATGGCTACACCTTC.

This rearrangement joins TRBV7-2 to TRBJ1-3; no firm D call. V was shortened by 5 bases and J by 0 bases, with 8 bases between the two germline ends. Germline loops: CDR1 SGHTA, CDR2 FQGNSA. CDR3 length equals 14 residues. The CDR3 coding sequence is TGTGCCAGCAGCCGTCCTAACTCTGGAAACACCATATATTTT. It encodes CASSRPNSGNTIYF.

V usage is TRBV12-3 or TRBV12-4 and J usage is TRBJ2-1, with 8 bases identical to TRBD2. This CDR3 is 12 amino acids long. V dropped 6 bases and J dropped 10; count of bases not matched to a gene: 5. In nucleotides, the CDR3 is TGTGCCAGCAGCCGGGGGGGCTACGAGCAGTTCTTC. Its protein is CASSRGGYEQFF.